Each of the 30 T cell receptor beta chains below was sequenced from the same sample in a study of T cell changes during pregnancy in multiple sclerosis. TCRdb's copy holds only in-frame clones and misses some; the assay was immunoSEQ multiplex PCR. The sample comprises some 80,000 clones, nearly 95% of which are singletons, and 0.85% to 1.3% rests with the top ten. Sequencing used peripheral blood, obtained in the second trimester of pregnancy. The receptors stem from a female donor with multiple sclerosis, enrolled in a pregnancy study.

This chain joins TRBV29-1 and TRBJ1-2, with a possible D match to TRBD1 (5 bases). This CDR3 spans 11 amino acids. V was clipped by 6 bases and J by 3 bases, with 8 bases between them. Looked up from germline, CDR1 is SQVTM and CDR2 is ANQGSEA. DNA for the CDR3: TGCAGCGTAGGGGAGGACTATGGCTACACCTTC. Its translation is CSVGEDYGYTF. The full variable domain, in which reference TRBV29-1 and TRBJ1-2 provide the parts outside the CDR3, is SAVISQKPSRDICQRGTSLTIQCQVDSQVTMMFWYRQQPGQSLTLIATANQGSEATYESGFVIDKFPISRPNLTFSTLTVSNMSPEDSSIYLCSVGEDYGYTFGSGTRLTVV.

The chain links TRBV7-2 to TRBJ2-3; 11 positions match TRBD2. The CDR3 consists of 14 residues. The V and J ends lost 6 bases and 4 bases, in that order; junction bases with no gene match: 3. Germline V gene lookup returns CDR1 SGHTA and CDR2 FQGNSA. DNA for the CDR3: TGTGCCAGCAGGCCGGGACTAGCGGCAGATACGCAGTATTTT. Protein: CASRPGLAADTQYF. The whole variable domain, filled in from reference TRBV7-2 and TRBJ2-3, reads GAGVSQSPSNKVTEKGKDVELRCDPISGHTALYWYRQSLGQGLEFLIYFQGNSAPDKSGLPSDRFSAERTGGSVSTLTIQRTQQEDSAVYLCASRPGLAADTQYFGPGTRLTVL.

The rearrangement links TRBV5-1 to TRBJ1-4, with a possible D match to TRBD1 (6 bases). The V and J ends lost 4 bases and 3 bases respectively, with 13 bases between them. Germline-derived CDR1 and CDR2 are SGHRS and YFSETQ. The CDR3 consists of 15 residues. Written as DNA, the CDR3 is TGCGCCAGCAGCCGATCAGGGGTTTCTAATGAAAAACTGTTTTTT. This codes for CASSRSGVSNEKLFF.

The chain recombines TRBV6-1 with TRBJ2-7; the D is unclear. Looked up from germline, CDR1 is MNHNS and CDR2 is SASEGT. The germline V and J ends were trimmed by 3 bases and 0 bases, with 9 bases remaining between them. This CDR3 is built from 14 residues. CDR3 sequence (DNA): TGTGCCAGCAGTGATGGGCAGCCCTCCTACGAGCAGTACTTC. Protein: CASSDGQPSYEQYF.

This chain uses TRBV30 with TRBJ1-5; 9 bases are a match to TRBD1. CDR1 GTSNPN and CDR2 SVGIG come from the germline V gene (reference sequence). CDR3 length equals 15 residues. After removal of 4 bases from V and 3 bases from J, the junction contained 7 bases not matched to a gene. The CDR3 here is CAWNPGQGSNQPQHF. The CDR3 DNA is TGTGCCTGGAACCCGGGACAGGGATCCAATCAGCCCCAGCATTTT.

The chain links TRBV27 to TRBJ2-7, with D possibly TRBD1 on 6 matching bases. CDR1 and CDR2 (germline): MNHEY, SMNVEV (reference sequence). V was pared by 2 bases and J by 3 bases, with 8 bases between. The CDR3 covers 13 residues. The chain's CDR3 is CASSLGQNYEQYF. CDR3 sequence (DNA): TGTGCCAGCAGTTTAGGACAGAACTACGAGCAGTACTTC.

The rearrangement uses TRBV25-1 and TRBJ2-1, with D possibly being TRBD2 (6 bases). V lost 6 bases, J lost 8 bases, and 29 bases lay in between. The germline CDR1 and CDR2 sequences are MGHDK and SYGVNS. This CDR3 has 18 amino acids. The CDR3 loop is CASRSPHASAGFSDEQFF. CDR3 DNA sequence: TGTGCCAGCAGGTCTCCCCACGCCTCAGCGGGTTTTAGCGATGAGCAGTTCTTC.

This rearrangement joins TRBV6-1 to TRBJ2-5; 7 nucleotides line up with TRBD2. The CDR3 spans 14 residues. Trimming at V came to 2 bases and at J to 6 bases, leaving 6 bases not matched to a gene. Germline V gene lookup returns CDR1 MNHNS and CDR2 SASEGT. The CDR3 coding sequence is TGTGCCAGCAGTGAATGGCTAGCGGACAAGACCCAGTACTTC. It specifies CASSEWLADKTQYF.

The V gene is TRBV27, the J gene TRBJ2-2; the D gene is possibly TRBD1 (6 bases). The CDR3 loop spans 15 amino acids. The V and J ends lost 3 bases and 7 bases respectively, with 15 bases between them. Germline V gene lookup returns CDR1 MNHEY and CDR2 SMNVEV (reference sequence). The CDR3, as DNA: TGTGCCAGCAGTTTCTCACAGGGCTTGGGCGGGGAGCTGTTTTTT. This sequence encodes CASSFSQGLGGELFF.

This clone has more than one count but fewer than ten. The chain employs TRBV7-7 and TRBJ2-2, with D maybe TRBD2 (6 bases). Germline V gene sequence: CDR1 SSHAT, CDR2 FNYEAQ (reference sequence). Trimming removed 4 bases from V and 1 base from J, with 16 bases in between. This CDR3 comprises 17 residues. This CDR3 reads CASSSLSGVRNTGELFF. The CDR3 DNA reads as TGTGCCAGCAGCTCATTATCGGGAGTGAGGAACACCGGGGAGCTGTTTTTT.

The chain joins TRBV27 to TRBJ2-7; D not certain. The CDR3 is made up of 15 amino acids. V was clipped by 5 bases and J by 3 bases, with 17 bases between them. Germline V gene sequence: CDR1 MNHEY, CDR2 SMNVEV (reference sequence). CDR3 nucleotide sequence: TGTGCCAGCAGTCTTACCCCCTTCGTCGGCTACGAGCAGTACTTC. Translating it yields CASSLTPFVGYEQYF.

The V call is TRBV7-8, the J call TRBJ1-5; D is perhaps TRBD1 (6 bases). Trimming removed 6 bases at V and 1 base at J, with 19 bases between. CDR1 SGHVS and CDR2 FQNEAQ come from the germline V gene. The CDR3 is 17 amino acids. The CDR3 sequence: CASSFGGQRGSNQPQHF. The CDR3 DNA reads TGTGCCAGCAGTTTCGGAGGACAGAGGGGCAGCAATCAGCCCCAGCATTTT. Full variable domain (missing parts from reference TRBV7-8 and TRBJ1-5): GAGVSQSPRYKVAKRGQDVALRCDPISGHVSLFWYQQALGQGPEFLTYFQNEAQLDKSGLPSDRFFAERPEGSVSTLKIQRTQQEDSAVYLCASSFGGQRGSNQPQHFGDGTRLSIL.

This chain uses TRBV5-1 with TRBJ2-5, with 13 bases that match TRBD2. With 2 bases clipped from V and 5 bases from J, the junction kept 6 bases outside the gene matches. The length of the CDR3 is 16 residues. Germline CDR1 and CDR2: SGHRS and YFSETQ. The CDR3 bases are TGCGCCAGCAGCTTCCCCCTACTAGCGGGAGGGGAGACCCAGTACTTC. Protein product: CASSFPLLAGGETQYF.

The rearrangement links TRBV11-2 to TRBJ1-3; D may be TRBD1 (5 bases). V was pared by 3 bases and J by 0 bases, with 12 bases between. The CDR3 has 16 amino acids. CDR1 and CDR2 (germline): SGHAT, FQNNGV. Written as DNA, the CDR3 is TGTGCCAGCAGCTTCCGGGGACTATCCTCTGGAAACACCATATATTTT. Translating it yields CASSFRGLSSGNTIYF.

The V call is TRBV11-2, the J call TRBJ2-3; D call uncertain. V lost 5 bases and J 4 bases, leaving 10 bases between the germline ends. Germline V gives CDR1 SGHAT, CDR2 FQNNGV. This CDR3 contains 13 residues. This CDR3 is CASSLELPDTQYF. In nucleotides, the CDR3 is TGTGCCAGCAGCCTGGAGCTCCCAGATACGCAGTATTTT.

V is TRBV29-1 and J is TRBJ1-3; 8 nucleotides match TRBD1. The CDR3 is made up of 14 amino acids. J was trimmed by 3 bases and V by 7 bases; bases with no gene match: 8. Germline lookup yields CDR1 SQVTM and CDR2 ANQGSEA. CDR3 coding DNA: TGCAGCGCCGGCAGGACAGGGCGTGGAAACACCATATATTTT. Translated: CSAGRTGRGNTIYF. The whole variable domain, remainder taken from reference TRBV29-1 and TRBJ1-3, is SAVISQKPSRDICQRGTSLTIQCQVDSQVTMMFWYRQQPGQSLTLIATANQGSEATYESGFVIDKFPISRPNLTFSTLTVSNMSPEDSSIYLCSAGRTGRGNTIYFGEGSWLTVV.

The rearrangement uses TRBV9 and TRBJ2-1; 10 bases fit TRBD2. CDR3 length: 16 residues. The germline CDR1 and CDR2 sequences are SGDLS and YYNGEE. The V and J ends lost 0 bases and 3 bases, in that order; junction bases with no gene match: 3. CDR3 nucleotides: TGTGCCAGCAGCGTAGGGGCTAGCGGGGGCTACAATGAGCAGTTCTTC. Protein sequence: CASSVGASGGYNEQFF.

This clone was seen just once. The gene calls are TRBV7-9 and TRBJ1-1, with 8 bases matching TRBD1. The length of the CDR3 is 16 residues. The V gene's germline CDR1 is SEHNR and CDR2 FQNEAQ (reference sequence). The V gene end was trimmed by 4 bases and the J gene end by 5 bases; junction bases not matched to a gene: 12. The CDR3 sequence is CASSSSDRASRTEAFF. The CDR3 coding sequence is TGTGCCAGCAGCTCTTCGGACAGGGCGAGCCGGACTGAAGCTTTCTTT.

This chain links TRBV20-1 with TRBJ2-3; no definite D call. CDR3 length equals 10 residues. Germline loops: CDR1 DFQATT, CDR2 SNEGSKA (reference sequence). V gave up 4 bases and J gave up 8 bases, with 7 bases separating them. The CDR3, as DNA: TGCAGTGCTACCTCAGGTACGCAGTATTTT. It yields the protein CSATSGTQYF.

The V and J genes are TRBV9 and TRBJ1-2; no definite D call. The CDR3 length is 14 residues. V lost 0 bases to trimming and J lost 5 bases, with 11 bases between them. The germline gives CDR1 SGDLS, CDR2 YYNGEE. The CDR3 nucleotides are TGTGCCAGCAGCGTAGAGGGTCGAGGGTATGGCTACACCTTC. It yields the protein CASSVEGRGYGYTF.

This clone showed up just once. The CDR3 bases are TGTGCCAGCAGCTTAGGCGGGCCGATTTCTGGAAACACCATATATTTT. It is translated as CASSLGGPISGNTIYF. The chain couples TRBV7-2 to TRBJ1-3, with D unresolved. V was trimmed by 1 base and J by 1 base, leaving 11 bases between them. The germline gives CDR1 SGHTA, CDR2 FQGNSA. This CDR3 contains 16 residues.

This clone was detected once. The chain employs TRBV6-6 and TRBJ2-1; weak D call: TRBD2 (6 bases). Per germline, CDR1 MNHNY and CDR2 SVGAGI (reference sequence). With 6 bases removed from V and 8 bases from J, the gap between germline ends came to 20 bases. This CDR3 region has 15 residues. CDR3 in amino acids: CASRPTGARWDEQFF. CDR3 nucleotides: TGTGCCAGCAGACCGACGGGAGCGCGGTGGGATGAGCAGTTCTTC.

This clone was seen only once. The chain has TRBV11-3 and TRBJ2-2, with a weak D call TRBD1 (5 bases). V was pared by 4 bases and J by 4 bases, with 7 bases between. The CDR3 covers 13 residues. Germline lookup yields CDR1 SGHNT and CDR2 YENEEA. The CDR3 sequence is CASSSQGTGELFF. The CDR3 coding sequence is TGTGCCAGCAGCTCCCAGGGCACCGGGGAGCTGTTTTTT.

V gene TRBV5-1 combines with J gene TRBJ2-3; no clear D gene. CDR3 size: 13 residues. V lost 0 bases and J lost 5, with 7 bases in between. Germline assignment: CDR1 SGHRS and CDR2 YFSETQ. The CDR3 reads CASSLVVRDTQYF. The CDR3 nucleotides read TGCGCCAGCAGCTTGGTTGTCCGAGATACGCAGTATTTT.

The table lists this clone with a count of one. The genes are TRBV30 and TRBJ2-1, with D possibly matching TRBD1 (5 bases). The V end was cut by 2 bases, the J end by 6 bases, with 5 bases between. Germline lookup yields CDR1 GTSNPN and CDR2 SVGIG (reference sequence). The CDR3 covers 11 residues. The CDR3 protein is CAWSRGNEQFF. In DNA form, the CDR3 reads TGTGCCTGGAGTAGGGGCAATGAGCAGTTCTTC.

This clone was seen once. The rearrangement joins TRBV27 to TRBJ2-5, with D perhaps matching TRBD2 (7 bases). The CDR3 loop spans 15 amino acids. Germline V gene sequence: CDR1 MNHEY, CDR2 SMNVEV (reference sequence). V was shortened by 1 base and J by 3 bases, with 12 bases between the two germline ends. CDR3 sequence reads: CASSLWRGGEETQYF. The CDR3 DNA is TGTGCCAGCAGTTTATGGAGGGGGGGGGAAGAGACCCAGTACTTC.

The chain carries TRBV30 and TRBJ2-3; 8 bases agree with TRBD2. Germline values: CDR1 GTSNPN, CDR2 SVGIG (reference sequence). The length of the CDR3 is 16 residues. With V trimmed by 4 bases and J by 0 bases, 9 bases remained unmatched. CDR3 nucleotide sequence: TGTGCCTGGAATAAATATAGCGGGGTTAGCACAGATACGCAGTATTTT. Translation: CAWNKYSGVSTDTQYF.

The V and J genes are TRBV6-4 and TRBJ2-5, with 7 bases aligning to TRBD2. The V segment lost 3 bases and the J segment 2 bases; nucleotides outside the gene matches: 0. This CDR3 comprises 13 residues. Germline CDR1 and CDR2: MRHNA and SNTAGT. This chain's CDR3 is CASSEREQETQYF. DNA for the CDR3: TGTGCCAGCAGTGAGCGGGAGCAAGAGACCCAGTACTTC.

The V call is TRBV19, the J call TRBJ1-2; TRBD1 might be the D (6 bases). V was pared by 10 bases and J by 6 bases, with 9 bases between. This CDR3 region has 10 residues. Germline V lookup: CDR1 LNHDA, CDR2 SQIVND (reference sequence). The CDR3 is CATSGDGYTF. The CDR3 DNA sequence: TGTGCCACTTCAGGGGATGGCTACACCTTC.

The table lists this clone with a count of one. V gene TRBV5-8 combines with J gene TRBJ2-7; TRBD1 might be the D (5 bases). CDR3 length: 14 residues. V was clipped by 2 bases and J by 0 bases, with 9 bases between them. CDR1 and CDR2 from the germline V gene are SGHTS and YDEGEE. In DNA form, the CDR3 reads TGTGCCAGCAGCTTCGGAGACAGCTCCTACGAGCAGTACTTC. Protein: CASSFGDSSYEQYF.